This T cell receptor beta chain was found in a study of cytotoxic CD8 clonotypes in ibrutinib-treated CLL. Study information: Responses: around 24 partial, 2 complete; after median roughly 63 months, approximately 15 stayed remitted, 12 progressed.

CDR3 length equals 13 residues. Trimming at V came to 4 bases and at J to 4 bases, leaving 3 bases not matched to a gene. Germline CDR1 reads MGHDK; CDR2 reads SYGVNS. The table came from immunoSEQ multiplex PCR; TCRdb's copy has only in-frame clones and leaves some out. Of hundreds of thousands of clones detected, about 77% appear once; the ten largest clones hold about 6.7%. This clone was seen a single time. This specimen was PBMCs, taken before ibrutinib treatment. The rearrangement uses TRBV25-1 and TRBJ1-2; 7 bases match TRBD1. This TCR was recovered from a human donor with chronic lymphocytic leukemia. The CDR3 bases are TGTGCCAGCAGTGCGGACAGGTTCTATGGCTACACCTTC. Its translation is CASSADRFYGYTF.